Below, 22 T cell receptor beta chains from the same sample are listed, as sequenced in a study of regulatory T cells in long-lasting Graves disease. Time point of the sample: newly diagnosed GD, antithyroid drugs for less than 3 months. From RNA extracted from PBMCs, the TCR library was made. With iRepertoire HTBI primers and Arm-PCR of CDR3 regions, TCR beta libraries were built. Each CDR3 protein is one row after TCRdb ran MiXCR on the multiplex PCR reads. The sample holds approximately 300,000 distinct CDR3 sequences; about 18% are singletons and the top ten take about 38%. Specimen: peripheral blood mononuclear cells (PBMCs), collected at new diagnosis, from a patient treated with antithyroid drugs. Source of these receptors: a female donor with Graves disease.

The chain employs TRBV28 and TRBJ1-2; D is possibly TRBD1 (5 bases). Germline V gives CDR1 MDHEN, CDR2 SYDVKM. Trimming removed 6 bases from V and 7 bases from J, with 18 bases in between. This CDR3 is built from 14 residues. CDR3 DNA sequence: TGTGCCAGCAGAGGGCCCCTCCCCGGGACTGGCTACACCTTC. It encodes CASRGPLPGTGYTF.

This clonotype was counted at least ten times. The rearrangement uses TRBV28 and TRBJ2-3; 14 bases are shared with TRBD2. The V gene's germline CDR1 is MDHEN and CDR2 SYDVKM. CDR3 size: 16 residues. Germline trimming cut 5 bases from V and 6 bases from J; bases unmatched to any gene: 7. The CDR3 DNA is TGTGCCAGCAGTGCCGGGACTAGCGGGAGTAGCGATACGCAGTATTTT. This gives the protein CASSAGTSGSSDTQYF.

This clonotype was seen at least ten times. At one end, the junction sequence differs from germline, possibly due to a read error. This sequence joins TRBV6-1 and TRBJ2-7; no reliable D call. This CDR3 region has 13 residues. Germline CDR1 and CDR2: MNHNS and SASEGT. The CDR3 loop reads CASSDGRTGEQYF. The CDR3 coding sequence is TGCGCCAGCAGTGATGGAAGGACCGGGGAGCAGTACTTC.

This clonotype came up a few times. Here the CDR3 omits its conserved ending phenylalanine or tryptophan, so a read error is the likely source. The chain employs TRBV11-2 and TRBJ2-5; 9 nucleotides match TRBD1. Germline V CDR1 and CDR2: SGHAT, FQNNGV. The CDR3 has 11 residues. V shed 4 bases and J 10 bases; nucleotides not matched to a gene: 1. The CDR3 reads CASSWDRDQYS. As DNA, the CDR3 is TGTGCCAGCAGCTGGGACAGGGACCAGTACTCC.

As for this clonotype: One end of the junction fails to match germline, which may point to a read error. V is TRBV18 and J is TRBJ1-5; tentative D call: TRBD1 (5 bases). The CDR3 contains 12 residues. Germline V gene data show CDR1 as KGHSH and CDR2 as LQKENI. This CDR3 is CSSSPGLQPQHF. The CDR3 DNA follows: TGTTCCAGCTCACCAGGGTTGCAGCCCCAGCATTTT.

This clonotype has just a few counts. The chain links TRBV9 to TRBJ2-1, with a possible D match to TRBD2 (6 bases). The CDR3 has 15 amino acids. With 3 bases removed from V and 2 bases from J, the gap between germline ends came to 12 bases. The germline gives CDR1 SGDLS, CDR2 YYNGEE. The DNA of the CDR3 is TGTGCCAGCAGCGCCGGGGGTAGCCCCTACAATGAGCAGTTCTTC. Protein: CASSAGGSPYNEQFF.

In its sample, this clonotype was seen many times. The rearrangement uses TRBV24-1 and TRBJ2-5; TRBD2 agrees at 11 bases. Per germline, CDR1 KGHDR and CDR2 SFDVKD. The trim removed 3 bases at V and 4 bases at J, leaving 9 bases unmatched. This CDR3 spans 17 amino acids. CDR3 region: CATSDVAGGPMGETQYF. The CDR3 nucleotides are TGTGCCACCAGTGATGTAGCGGGAGGGCCGATGGGAGAGACCCAGTACTTC.

In regard to this clonotype: This may be a read error: a much more frequent sequence differs by one nucleotide. The gene calls are TRBV29-1 and TRBJ2-1, with TRBD2 matching over 7 bases. V was clipped by 4 bases and J by 0 bases; unmatched bases: 3. There are 14 residues in the CDR3. Germline V gene sequence: CDR1 SQVTM, CDR2 ANQGSEA. Here the CDR3 reads CSVGGGSSYNEQFF. As DNA, the CDR3 is TGCAGCGTTGGGGGCGGGAGCTCCTACAATGAGCAGTTCTTC.

This clonotype was seen ten or more times. The genes are TRBV28 and TRBJ1-2; unclear D gene. The CDR3 totals 13 residues. Germline lookup yields CDR1 MDHEN and CDR2 SYDVKM. V lost 3 bases, J lost 3 bases, and 8 bases lay in between. Here the CDR3 DNA reads TGTGCCAGCAGTTTTGCAGCATACTATGGCTACACCTTC. Translated, it gives CASSFAAYYGYTF.

On this clonotype itself: A read error may explain this, as a much larger clone is one base away. As the CDR3 is not closed by the conserved phenylalanine or tryptophan, this likely results from a read error. The chain recombines TRBV6-5 with TRBJ2-7, with 7 bases identical to TRBD1. With 2 bases clipped from V and 1 base from J, the junction kept 8 bases outside the gene matches. The CDR3 consists of 16 residues. CDR1 MNHEY and CDR2 SVGAGI come from the germline V gene. The CDR3 is CASSYNLGQRSYEQYL. In nucleotides, the CDR3 is TGTGCCAGCAGTTACAATCTGGGACAGCGTTCCTACGAGCAGTACCTC.

This clonotype occurred many times. V gene TRBV18 combines with J gene TRBJ2-1; TRBD1 matches 9 bases. Germline-derived CDR1 and CDR2 are KGHSH and LQKENI. The CDR3 extends over 15 amino acids. The junction had 6 bases not matched to a gene; V was cut back by 3 bases and J by 6 bases. For the CDR3, the DNA is TGTGCCAGCTCACCTGGACAGGGGCTAAGCAATGAGCAGTTCTTC. Translated, it gives CASSPGQGLSNEQFF.

This clonotype was seen many times. The rearrangement links TRBV2 to TRBJ2-7, with 9 bases aligning to TRBD1. Per the germline V gene, CDR1 is SNHLY and CDR2 is FYNNEI. The CDR3 loop spans 15 amino acids. J gave up 3 bases and V 6 bases, and 9 bases lay outside the gene matches. The DNA of the CDR3 is TGTGCCAGCAGGGAACAGGGGGCCCTCAGCTACGAGCAGTACTTC. Its translation is CASREQGALSYEQYF.

Remarks on this clonotype: A read error likely explains this, since a far larger clone differs by one base. The CDR3 end shows no conserved phenylalanine or tryptophan, and so a read error is likely. The chain recombines TRBV7-2 with TRBJ2-3, with 12 bases identical to TRBD2. V lost 1 base and J lost 2; bases outside the gene matches: 4. The CDR3 loop spans 17 amino acids. From germline, CDR1 is SGHTA and CDR2 FQGNSA. The CDR3 here is CASSLGLAGGTTDTQYY. Here the CDR3 DNA reads TGTGCCAGCAGCTTAGGCCTAGCGGGAGGGACCACAGATACGCAGTATTAT.

This clonotype was recorded a few times. This rearrangement joins TRBV19 to TRBJ1-4, with TRBD1 identical over 7 bases. The CDR3 runs 15 residues. J was trimmed by 2 bases and V by 8 bases; bases with no gene match: 8. Germline V gives CDR1 LNHDA, CDR2 SQIVND (reference sequence). CDR3 nucleotides: TGTGCCAGTCGGGACAGCGGGGGTACTAATGAAAAACTGTTTTTT. As protein: CASRDSGGTNEKLFF.

This clonotype was picked up many times. The chain recombines TRBV30 with TRBJ1-1, with unresolved D. V lost 1 base and J lost 3, with 12 bases in between. This CDR3 spans 14 amino acids. The germline gives CDR1 GTSNPN, CDR2 SVGIG (reference sequence). The CDR3 is CAWSAWQEDTEAFF. CDR3 in DNA: TGTGCCTGGAGTGCTTGGCAGGAAGACACTGAAGCTTTCTTT.

The J gene is TRBJ2-5, the V gene TRBV28; 9 bases agree with TRBD1. The length of the CDR3 is 15 residues. In germline, CDR1 is MDHEN, CDR2 SYDVKM. J was trimmed by 5 bases and V by 5 bases; bases with no gene match: 9. The CDR3 nucleotides are TGTGCCAGCAGTACTGGGACAGGGTTCGGTGAGACCCAGTACTTC. Translation gives CASSTGTGFGETQYF.

This clonotype appeared a few times. The chain recombines TRBV4-1 with TRBJ2-7; D not certain. V shed 4 bases and J shed 5 bases, with 12 bases lying between them. The CDR3 has 13 amino acids. Germline loops: CDR1 MGHRA, CDR2 YSYEKL. CDR3 in amino acids: CASSRQARDEQYF. As DNA, the CDR3 is TGCGCCAGCAGCCGCCAGGCCCGGGACGAGCAGTACTTC.

This clonotype turned up a few times. One base away lies a much larger clone, so this may be a sequencing read error. Likely a read error: the CDR3 ends without its conserved phenylalanine or tryptophan. The chain couples TRBV20-1 to TRBJ2-1; 7 nucleotides align to TRBD2. Losses at the gene ends were 0 bases for V and 9 bases for J; bases not matched to a gene: 11. Germline V gene lookup returns CDR1 DFQATT and CDR2 SNEGSKA (reference sequence). The CDR3 loop spans 15 amino acids. Written as DNA, the CDR3 is TGCAGTGCTAGAGATTTGCGGGAGCCGCCGATTGAGCAGTTCATC. Its protein is CSARDLREPPIEQFI.

This clonotype appeared many times. The V and J genes are TRBV18 and TRBJ2-1, with D possibly TRBD2 on 6 matching bases. Trimming left V 2 bases short and J 5 bases short, with 13 bases between. Germline V gives CDR1 KGHSH, CDR2 LQKENI. The CDR3 contains 15 residues. This CDR3 is CASSPGTGNNNEQFF. The CDR3 nucleotides read TGTGCCAGCTCACCAGGGACTGGGAACAACAATGAGCAGTTCTTC. The whole variable domain, filled in from reference TRBV18 and TRBJ2-1, reads NAGVMQNPRHLVRRRGQEARLRCSPMKGHSHVYWYRQLPEEGLKFMVYLQKENIIDESGMPKERFSAEFPKEGPSILRIQQVVRGDSAAYFCASSPGTGNNNEQFFGPGTRLTVL.

Concerning this clonotype: This may come from a read error, since a much larger clone is one base off. This chain connects TRBV9 to TRBJ2-1; D possibly uses TRBD1 or TRBD2 (6 bases each). From germline, CDR1 is SGDLS and CDR2 YYNGEE. The CDR3 has 13 amino acids. CDR3 sequence reads: CASSSSGDNGQFF. CDR3 DNA sequence: TGTGCCAGCAGCTCCTCGGGGGACAATGGGCAGTTCTTC.

This clonotype was observed at least ten times. The chain employs TRBV20-1 and TRBJ1-2; 7 positions match TRBD1. This CDR3 comprises 14 residues. With V trimmed by 2 bases and J by 8 bases, 11 bases remained unmatched. Germline CDR1 reads DFQATT; CDR2 reads SNEGSKA (reference sequence). CDR3 amino acids: CSARPDRAGGGYTF. For the CDR3, the DNA is TGCAGTGCTAGACCTGACAGGGCGGGTGGCGGCTACACCTTC.

This clonotype has a count of ten or more. This chain links TRBV2 with TRBJ1-4; D unclear. The V gene's germline CDR1 is SNHLY and CDR2 FYNNEI. The CDR3 length is 14 residues. With 2 bases removed from V and 10 bases from J, the gap between germline ends came to 14 bases. The CDR3 coding sequence is TGTGCCAGCAGTGAATCTGGGCTCGTTGGAAAACTGTTTTTT. This gives the protein CASSESGLVGKLFF.